The sequence of this T cell receptor (beta chain) was determined in a study of neurological immune-mediated disorders. This CDR3 is built from 14 residues. Trimming took 0 bases from V and 13 from J, leaving 13 bases between them. Germline V gives CDR1 LGHNA, CDR2 YSLEER. This clonotype came up many times. TCRdb fed the 5' RACE reads into MiXCR, producing one record per CDR3 protein. The sample includes about 120,000 distinct CDR3 sequences, about 3.2% of them seen just once. The chain uses TRBV4-3 and TRBJ1-6, with D possibly matching TRBD1 (5 bases). The receptor was isolated from a woman in her thirties with multiple sclerosis. The sequenced sample consisted of PBMCs. CDR3 bases: TGCGCCAGCAGCCAAGACAAACAGGTTCGGCCCCTCCACTTT. Protein sequence: CASSQDKQVRPLHF.